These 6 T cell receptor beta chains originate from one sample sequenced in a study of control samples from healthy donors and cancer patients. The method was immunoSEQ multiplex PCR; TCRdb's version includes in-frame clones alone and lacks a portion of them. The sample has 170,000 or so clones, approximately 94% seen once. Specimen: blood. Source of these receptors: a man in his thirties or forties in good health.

The CDR3 is CAWSGLPSGEQYF. In DNA, the CDR3 is TGTGCCTGGAGTGGGTTACCTAGCGGCGAGCAGTACTTC. The chain combines TRBV30 with TRBJ2-7; TRBD2 matches at 7 bases. V was pared by 1 base and J by 6 bases, with 6 bases of the junction left unmatched. CDR1 and CDR2 (germline): GTSNPN, SVGIG (reference sequence). CDR3 length: 13 residues.

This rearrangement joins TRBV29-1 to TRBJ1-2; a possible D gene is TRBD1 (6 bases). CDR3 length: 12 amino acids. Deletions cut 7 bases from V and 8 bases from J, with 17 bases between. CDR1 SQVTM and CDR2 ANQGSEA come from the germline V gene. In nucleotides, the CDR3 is TGCAGCGCTCCCGTAGGGGGGTACGGCTACACCTTC. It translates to CSAPVGGYGYTF. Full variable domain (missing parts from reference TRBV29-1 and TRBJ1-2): SAVISQKPSRDICQRGTSLTIQCQVDSQVTMMFWYRQQPGQSLTLIATANQGSEATYESGFVIDKFPISRPNLTFSTLTVSNMSPEDSSIYLCSAPVGGYGYTFGSGTRLTVV.

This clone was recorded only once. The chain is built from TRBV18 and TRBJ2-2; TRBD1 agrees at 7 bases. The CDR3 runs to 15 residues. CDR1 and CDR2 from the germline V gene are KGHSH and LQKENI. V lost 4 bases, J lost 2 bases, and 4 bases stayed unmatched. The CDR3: CASSLDRVNTGELFF. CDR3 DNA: TGTGCCAGCTCACTTGACAGGGTTAACACCGGGGAGCTGTTTTTT.

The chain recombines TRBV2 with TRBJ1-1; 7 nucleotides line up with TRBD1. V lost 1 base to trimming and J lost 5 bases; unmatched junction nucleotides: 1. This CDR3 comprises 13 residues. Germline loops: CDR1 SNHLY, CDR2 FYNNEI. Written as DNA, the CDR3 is TGTGCCAGCAGTGAAGAGGACAGGACTGAAGCTTTCTTT. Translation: CASSEEDRTEAFF. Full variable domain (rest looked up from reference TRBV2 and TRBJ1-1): EPEVTQTPSHQVTQMGQEVILRCVPISNHLYFYWYRQILGQKVEFLVSFYNNEISEKSEIFDDQFSVERPDGSNFTLKIRSTKLEDSAMYFCASSEEDRTEAFFGQGTRLTVV.

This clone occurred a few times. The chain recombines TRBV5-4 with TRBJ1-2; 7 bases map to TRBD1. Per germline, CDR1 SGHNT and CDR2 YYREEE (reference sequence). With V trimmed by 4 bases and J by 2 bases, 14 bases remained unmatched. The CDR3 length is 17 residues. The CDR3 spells CASSPTGKGAGNYGYTF. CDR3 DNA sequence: TGTGCCAGCAGCCCCACGGGAAAGGGGGCGGGGAACTATGGCTACACCTTC.

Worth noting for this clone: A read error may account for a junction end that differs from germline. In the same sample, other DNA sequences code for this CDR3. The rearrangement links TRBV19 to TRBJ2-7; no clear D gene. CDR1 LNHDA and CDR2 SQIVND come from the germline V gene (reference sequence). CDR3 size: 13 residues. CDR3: CASSRKSSYEQYF. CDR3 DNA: TGTGCCAGTAGTAGGAAAAGTTCCTACGAGCAGTATTTC.